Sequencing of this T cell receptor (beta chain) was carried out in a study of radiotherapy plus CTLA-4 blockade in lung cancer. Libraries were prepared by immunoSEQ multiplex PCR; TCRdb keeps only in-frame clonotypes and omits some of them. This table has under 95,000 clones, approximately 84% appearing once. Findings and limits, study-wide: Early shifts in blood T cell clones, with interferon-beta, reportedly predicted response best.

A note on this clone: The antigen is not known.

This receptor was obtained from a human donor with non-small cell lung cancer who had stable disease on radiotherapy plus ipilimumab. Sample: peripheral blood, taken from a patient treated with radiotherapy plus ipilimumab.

The CDR3 nucleotides read TGTGCCAGCAGCTTGGACAGGGGTAATCAGCCCCAGCATTTT. Its translation is CASSLDRGNQPQHF. The chain carries TRBV5-4 and TRBJ1-5, with 7 positions matching TRBD1. There are 14 residues in the CDR3. Losses at the gene ends were 0 bases for V and 4 bases for J; bases not matched to a gene: 1. Germline values: CDR1 SGHNT, CDR2 YYREEE (reference sequence).